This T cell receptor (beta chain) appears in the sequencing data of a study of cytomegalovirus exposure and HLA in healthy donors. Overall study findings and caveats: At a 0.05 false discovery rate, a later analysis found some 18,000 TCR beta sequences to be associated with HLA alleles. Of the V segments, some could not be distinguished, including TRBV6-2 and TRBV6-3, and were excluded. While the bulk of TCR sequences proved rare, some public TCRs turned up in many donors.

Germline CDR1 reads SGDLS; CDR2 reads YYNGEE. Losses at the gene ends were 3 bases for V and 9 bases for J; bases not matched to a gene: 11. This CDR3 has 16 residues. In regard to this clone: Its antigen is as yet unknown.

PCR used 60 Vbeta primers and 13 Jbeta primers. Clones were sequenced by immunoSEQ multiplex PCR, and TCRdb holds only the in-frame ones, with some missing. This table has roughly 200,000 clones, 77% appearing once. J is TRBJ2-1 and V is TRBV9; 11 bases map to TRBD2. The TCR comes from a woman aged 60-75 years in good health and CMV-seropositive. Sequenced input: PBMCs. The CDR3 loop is CASSAELAGVVGEQFF. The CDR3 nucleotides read TGTGCCAGCAGCGCCGAACTAGCGGGAGTAGTAGGTGAGCAGTTCTTC.